The subject of this entry is one T cell receptor (beta chain). Sequenced by immunoSEQ multiplex PCR; TCRdb stores in-frame clones only, minus some. The sample holds 300,000 to 400,000 clones; about 94% are singletons and the top ten take roughly 6%. Regarding time point: blood from clinic visit 5 months post-surgery; TSC patient then seizure free. Before surgery, patients took at least one anti-epileptic drug. This record comes from a study of brain T cells in children with intractable seizures. Germline V gene sequence: CDR1 WNHNN, CDR2 SYGVQD (reference sequence). Trimming took off 4 bases at V and 4 bases at J, with 10 bases between the two ends. The CDR3 runs 14 residues.

The chain recombines TRBV10-1 with TRBJ1-4; no firm D call. Specimen: peripheral blood, collected about 5 months after surgery. This TCR was recovered from a boy less than two years old with tuberous sclerosis and intractable seizures. CDR3 sequence: CASSGRRYNEKLFF. CDR3 nucleotide sequence: TGCGCCAGCAGTGGGCGCAGGTATAATGAAAAACTGTTTTTT.